Listed below are T cell receptor beta chains from one sample, sequenced in a study of blood T cell repertoires in COVID-19. The data were produced by immunoSEQ multiplex PCR, yet TCRdb's version contains in-frame clones alone and is incomplete. The sample lists under 300,000 clones; around 88% were seen once. The sequenced material came from peripheral blood. Source of these receptors: a man older than 75 with acute or convalescent COVID-19. CDR3s include the opening cysteine and the closing phenylalanine or tryptophan. The D gene is left open where the match is weak. Clone size is stated in some rows and not others, as once, few, many or a class when expanded.

J,V,size,D,DNA,CDR3
TRBJ1-6,TRBV7-8,few,TRBD1,TGTGCCAGCAGCTTAGCGGACAGGGACAATTCACCCCTCCACTTT,CASSLADRDNSPLHF
TRBJ2-7,TRBV6-5,NA,TRBD2,TGTGCCAGCGGAGCGGACATCGGGAGGTACGAGCAGTACTTC,CASGADIGRYEQYF
TRBJ1-1,TRBV3-1/TRBV3-2,NA,TRBD1,TGTGCCAGCAGCCCAGGGGGGAACACTGAAGCTTTCTTT,CASSPGGNTEAFF
TRBJ1-5,TRBV6-5,NA,NA,TGTGCCAGCACGAGGGACGGGAGTCAGCCCCAGCATTTT,CASTRDGSQPQHF
TRBJ1-5,TRBV6-1,NA,NA,TGTGCCAGCAGTGAAAGGGGTTTAGGTCAGCCCCAGCATTTT,CASSERGLGQPQHF
TRBJ2-5,TRBV28,NA,TRBD2,TGTGCCAGCAGGGGGGTACGCGGGGGTACCCACGGGGAGACCCAGTACTTC,CASRGVRGGTHGETQYF
TRBJ2-7,TRBV2,few,NA,TGTGCCAGCAGTGAAGCCGCTGGCGGGGAGCAGTACTTC,CASSEAAGGEQYF
TRBJ1-4,TRBV18,once,TRBD1,TGTGCCAGCTCACTCGCAGCAAGGACAGGGGGACGGCCTGTCGGTAAACTGTTTTTT,CASSLAARTGGRPVGKLFF
TRBJ1-4,TRBV7-9,NA,TRBD1,TGTGCCAGCAGCTTAGGGACAGGGATCGGGGAAAAACTGTTTTTT,CASSLGTGIGEKLFF
TRBJ2-6,TRBV27,NA,NA,TGTGCCAGCAGTTTATCTATCCCTGGGGCCAACGTCCTGACTTTC,CASSLSIPGANVLTF
TRBJ2-3,TRBV27,NA,NA,TGTGCCAGCAGTTTTTCGGGAGATACGCAGTATTTT,CASSFSGDTQYF
TRBJ1-1,TRBV12-3/TRBV12-4,NA,NA,TGTGCCAGCAGTTTGGGAGAGAACACTGAAGCTTTCTTT,CASSLGENTEAFF
TRBJ1-2,TRBV6-1,once,TRBD1,TGTGCCAGCACCAAGGACAGGGGTCCGGGCTATGGCTACACCTTC,CASTKDRGPGYGYTF
TRBJ1-5,TRBV29-1,NA,NA,TGCAGCGTTGCCTCCGGTAACGGTCAGCCCCAGCATTTT,CSVASGNGQPQHF
TRBJ1-2,TRBV28,NA,TRBD1,TGTGCCAGCAGCTGGACAGGGGGAGGCTACACCTTC,CASSWTGGGYTF
TRBJ1-6,TRBV5-1,once,TRBD1,TGCGCCAGCAGCTTGGAGGGACAGGGGAGTTCACCCCTCCACTTT,CASSLEGQGSSPLHF
TRBJ2-3,TRBV3-1/TRBV3-2,once,TRBD2,TGTGCCAGCAGCCCCACTAGCGGGAGTGGCACAGATACGCAGTATTTT,CASSPTSGSGTDTQYF
TRBJ1-4,TRBV28,NA,TRBD1,TGTGCCAGCAGTATGGACAGGAGATCTAATGAAAAACTGTTTTTT,CASSMDRRSNEKLFF
TRBJ1-1,TRBV5-8,NA,NA,TGTGCCAGCAGCTTGGATTGGGGGGGCGGTGGCACTGAAGCTTTCTTT,CASSLDWGGGGTEAFF
TRBJ2-1,TRBV18,NA,TRBD2,TGTGCCAGCTCACCGCTCGGGACTAGCGGGAGTAGGAATGAGCAGTTCTTC,CASSPLGTSGSRNEQFF
TRBJ1-2,TRBV13,NA,TRBD1,TGTGCCAGCAGCAAAGACAGGGTTTGGTCGAGCGGCTACACCTTC,CASSKDRVWSSGYTF
TRBJ1-1,TRBV5-1,once,NA,TGCGCCAGCAGCTTCGCCCAGGGGAACACTGAAGCTTTCTTT,CASSFAQGNTEAFF